These 22 T cell receptor beta chains were all obtained from the same sample, sequenced in a study of CXCR3-negative and CXCR3-positive naive CD8 T cells. The authors made the TRB cDNA libraries by 5' RACE using UMI labels. For each CDR3 protein, TCRdb gives one entry from its re-call of the 5' RACE reads, without DNA. This table lists around 92,000 distinct CDR3 sequences. Material for sequencing was naive CXCR3- CD8+ T cells from blood. Subset defined: CD45RO-CCR7+CD27+CD95- naive CD8+ T cells lacking CXCR3 (TNR3-). Receptor source: a human donor in good health. Some clones in this sample may be carry-over from other donors' samples.

The chain recombines TRBV20-1 with TRBJ2-7; TCRdb picks TRBD1, but there is no DNA to check that call. The CDR3 runs to 13 residues. Germline CDR1 DFQATT, CDR2 SNEGSKA (reference sequence). CDR3: CSARQGVHYEQYF.

CDR3 in amino acids: CSARPSTANTEAFF. The V and J genes are TRBV20-1 and TRBJ1-1. The germline gives CDR1 DFQATT, CDR2 SNEGSKA (reference sequence). The CDR3 sequence is 14 residues long.

V and J are TRBV9 and TRBJ1-2; without DNA, the TCRdb call of TRBD1 cannot be checked. CDR1 and CDR2 from the germline V gene are SGDLS and YYNGEE. The CDR3 contains 13 residues. CDR3 residues: CASSVGTGEGYTF. Based on the CDR3 plus reference TRBV9 and TRBJ1-2, the full variable domain is DSGVTQTPKHLITATGQRVTLRCSPRSGDLSVYWYQQSLDQGLQFLIQYYNGEERAKGNILERFSAQQFPDLHSELNLSSLELGDSALYFCASSVGTGEGYTFGSGTRLTVV.

V and J are TRBV18 and TRBJ1-1. The CDR3 length is 17 residues. Germline assignment: CDR1 KGHSH and CDR2 LQKENI. CDR3: CASSGRPPGEMDTEAFF.

The genes are TRBV7-9 and TRBJ2-7; TCRdb's D call, TRBD1, is unchecked because there is no DNA. Germline CDR1 SEHNR, CDR2 FQNEAQ (reference sequence). This CDR3 spans 14 amino acids. The CDR3 sequence: CASSLGTAPYEQYF.

The chain recombines TRBV6-2 or TRBV6-3 with TRBJ2-1; with no DNA, the TCRdb D assignment of TRBD2 cannot be verified. Germline CDR1 and CDR2: MNHEY and SVGEGT. CDR3 length: 15 amino acids. The CDR3 protein is CASSGGSSPYNEQFF.

This chain links TRBV7-8 with TRBJ2-1; TCRdb returns TRBD1, unconfirmable since there is no DNA. Looked up from germline, CDR1 is SGHVS and CDR2 is FQNEAQ. This CDR3 has 14 residues. CDR3 region: CASSLVGTRNEQFF.

V and J are TRBV5-1 and TRBJ2-7. Per germline, CDR1 SGHRS and CDR2 YFSETQ. The CDR3 extends over 15 amino acids. CDR3 sequence reads: CASSLDTSGVHEQYF. The full variable domain, its missing parts supplied by reference TRBV5-1 and TRBJ2-7, is KAGVTQTPRYLIKTRGQQVTLSCSPISGHRSVSWYQQTPGQGLQFLFEYFSETQRNKGNFPGRFSGRQFSNSRSEMNVSTLELGDSALYLCASSLDTSGVHEQYFGPGTRLTVT.

J is TRBJ2-1 and V is TRBV5-5. The CDR3 has 13 residues. Germline V lookup: CDR1 SGHKS, CDR2 YYEKEE (reference sequence). The CDR3 spells CASSPDPYNEQFF.

CDR3 region: CASSLLYQETQYF. J is TRBJ2-5 and V is TRBV5-4. Germline CDR1 SGHNT, CDR2 YYREEE (reference sequence). The CDR3 has 13 amino acids.

The chain has TRBV20-1 and TRBJ2-7; TCRdb calls TRBD1, which cannot be checked without DNA. Germline CDR1 and CDR2: DFQATT and SNEGSKA (reference sequence). This CDR3 has 13 amino acids. This CDR3 reads CSARETGDYEQYF.

The J gene is TRBJ2-7, the V gene TRBV29-1; TCRdb indicates TRBD2, and absent DNA this call remains unverified. The CDR3 spans 13 residues. Germline CDR1 reads SQVTM; CDR2 reads ANQGSEA. This CDR3 is CSVVEGNSYEQYF.

The rearrangement links TRBV12-3 or TRBV12-4 to TRBJ2-2; TCRdb picks TRBD2, but there is no DNA to check that call. The CDR3 is 14 amino acids. The CDR3 reads CASSSLAGRGELFF.

V usage is TRBV9 and J usage is TRBJ2-1; TCRdb's D call, TRBD1, is unchecked because there is no DNA. The CDR3 extends over 17 amino acids. The germline CDR1 and CDR2 sequences are SGDLS and YYNGEE. CDR3 in amino acids: CASSVGETGGDYNEQFF. Supplemented by reference TRBV9 and TRBJ2-1, the full variable domain reads DSGVTQTPKHLITATGQRVTLRCSPRSGDLSVYWYQQSLDQGLQFLIQYYNGEERAKGNILERFSAQQFPDLHSELNLSSLELGDSALYFCASSVGETGGDYNEQFFGPGTRLTVL.

V usage is TRBV4-1 and J usage is TRBJ2-7; the TCRdb call, TRBD1, lacks DNA for checking. CDR1 and CDR2 from the germline V gene are MGHRA and YSYEKL. The CDR3 spans 16 residues. The chain's CDR3 is CASSQDIPGGTSEQYF.

The rearrangement uses TRBV29-1 and TRBJ2-3; there is no DNA to check the TCRdb D call of TRBD2. The CDR3 length is 16 residues. The germline CDR1 and CDR2 sequences are SQVTM and ANQGSEA. The CDR3 protein is CSVGASTATSTDTQYF.

This chain uses TRBV28 with TRBJ2-1; TCRdb's assignment of TRBD2 cannot be checked, as there is no DNA. CDR1 and CDR2 from the germline V gene are MDHEN and SYDVKM. The CDR3 sequence is 14 residues long. Here the CDR3 reads CASSPRTSGNEQFF.

The J gene is TRBJ2-5, the V gene TRBV11-2. CDR3 length: 13 residues. From germline, CDR1 is SGHAT and CDR2 FQNNGV. CDR3 amino acids: CASSLVVGETQYF.

The chain uses TRBV2 and TRBJ2-2; TCRdb indicates TRBD2, and absent DNA this call remains unverified. The germline V gene has CDR1 SNHLY and CDR2 FYNNEI. The length of the CDR3 is 16 residues. CDR3 in amino acids: CASSPGTSGTTGELFF. The full variable domain, in which reference TRBV2 and TRBJ2-2 provide the parts outside the CDR3, is EPEVTQTPSHQVTQMGQEVILRCVPISNHLYFYWYRQILGQKVEFLVSFYNNEISEKSEIFDDQFSVERPDGSNFTLKIRSTKLEDSAMYFCASSPGTSGTTGELFFGEGSRLTVL.

The CDR3 sequence is CASSPLGRSSGNTIYF. The chain uses TRBV28 and TRBJ1-3; absent DNA, TCRdb's TRBD1 call cannot be checked. The germline gives CDR1 MDHEN, CDR2 SYDVKM. This CDR3 comprises 16 residues.

This chain joins TRBV5-1 and TRBJ2-7. The CDR3 length is 15 residues. The germline V gene encodes CDR1 SGHRS and CDR2 YFSETQ. The CDR3 spells CASSLEAGNSYEQYF.

The chain links TRBV4-1 to TRBJ2-7; TCRdb indicates TRBD2, and absent DNA this call remains unverified. The CDR3 runs 14 residues. Germline V lookup: CDR1 MGHRA, CDR2 YSYEKL. The CDR3 here is CASSQLAGVYEQYF.